This T cell receptor (beta chain) was documented in a study of blood T cell repertoires in COVID-19 (dated by TCRdb to between 2020 and 2021). With regard to the full study: Samples covering the acute and convalescent phases of COVID-19 were provided by collaborators in the United States, Italy and Spain. The material from the prospective study consisted of cDNA or gDNA derived from T cells, B-cell-depleted T cells, or PBMCs. The dataset comprised deeply sampled blood TCRbeta repertoires from subjects exposed to, actively infected with, or recovered from COVID-19. The repertoires were released in a freely available public database intended as a resource for research on the immune response to SARS-CoV-2. The samples were drawn from the first 160 participants of the ongoing ImmuneRACE study and from 950 to 1,500 subjects provided by 6 global collaborators. The sample metadata nearly always contained a de-identified subject ID, COVID-19 status, age in years and sex. Where available, HLA class I and class II types were taken from metadata supplied by the sample provider and were not determined by assay-based typing.

Note on this clone: There is no known antigen for this receptor. Nothing much larger sits one base from this clone, and base qualities are not available.

The immunoSEQ Assay, a bias-controlled multiplex PCR, was used to amplify TCRbeta CDR3 regions from genomic DNA. The original methods were these. Within the assay, amplification of reference gene primers was used to estimate how many nucleated cells each sample contained. To quantify the absolute abundance of each unique TCRbeta CDR3 rearrangement, sequence reads were collapsed and filtered. For each sample, productive Simpson clonality was calculated as the square root of Simpson's diversity index across productive rearrangements. TCRdb mirrors the immuneACCESS table, restricted to in-frame sequences. Some clones are absent from its copies; in checked studies, under half trace to an unresolved V gene, and the reason for the others is unknown. V and J calls and clone size are copied from that table; D and trimming were computed from the DNA. The sample table records approximately 190,000 clones; roughly four fifths of these occur just once. Roughly 7% of the sample is taken by the ten largest.

From the germline V gene, CDR1 is SGHDN and CDR2 is FVKESK. Measured from the cysteine to the phenylalanine, the CDR3 is 16 residues long. The read is trimmed to its CDR3 DNA, 48 bases read in frame from base 1. V has 4 bases trimmed and J has 0 bases trimmed; junction bases matching no gene number 3. Here is what the overall study found, with its caveats: Clinical and demographic metadata were provided uncurated, with the amount varying by source and participant.

Enrolling through a virtual design, the prospective study's participants ranged in age from about 18 to 89 years and lived across more than 20 United States geographic areas. In the prospective study, participants were assigned to cohorts based on the clinical history participants reported in a screening survey and a study questionnaire. Recovered participants in ImmuneRACE Cohort 3 were defined by two consecutive negative NP/OP PCR tests, clearance by a healthcare professional, or resolution of symptoms. In the prospective study, whole blood, serum and a nasopharyngeal or oropharyngeal swab were collected from each participant by mobile phlebotomists. Prospective study participants could optionally give additional blood draws and questionnaires over an approximately 2-month period. Before DNA extraction, prospective study blood samples were shipped either frozen or at room temperature.

This clonotype originated in a man aged 35-49 years who had recovered from COVID-19. The specimen sequenced was PBMCs or T cells enriched from blood (not recorded which). The sequence joins TRBV14 to TRBJ1-6; 7 bases in between match TRBD1. The CDR3 protein: CASSRRDSSYNSPLHF. The bases read TGTGCCAGCAGCCGGAGGGACAGCTCCTATAATTCACCCCTCCACTTT.